This TCR beta chain was captured by sequencing in a study of control samples from healthy donors and cancer patients (dated by TCRdb to 2019 to 2021). Library prep was done by the immunoSEQ multiplex PCR assay. TCRdb retrieved this table from immuneACCESS and kept in-frame rearrangements only. Not all clones are present; in checked studies, unresolved V genes account for under half, and no reason is known for the remainder. The sample table records about 140,000 clones; roughly nine tenths of these occur just once. Together, the top ten hold around 7.3% of the sample. A remark on this clone: Which antigen it targets is not known. No much larger clone is present one base from it, and per-base qualities are unavailable.

The TCR sequence derives from a man aged 18 to 30 in good health. Sequences were obtained from blood.

The sequenced DNA is TGTGCCAGCAGCTTAGAGGGCAGCCGTTCTAACTATGGCTACACCTTC. Its amino acids are CASSLEGSRSNYGYTF. The V gene is TRBV7-2 and the J gene is TRBJ1-2; no D gene call is confident. A distance of 12 bases separates the germline ends of V and J, which lose 1 base and 0 bases respectively. The CDR3 covers 16 residues, taking in both the cysteine and the phenylalanine. The sequence is cut down to CDR3 DNA, 48 bases in frame from base 1. CDR1 and CDR2 are drawn from the germline V gene: SGHTA, FQGNSA. Extended through the reference TRBV7-2 and TRBJ1-2 proteins, this CDR3 yields the full variable domain: GAGVSQSPSNKVTEKGKDVELRCDPISGHTALYWYRQSLGQGLEFLIYFQGNSAPDKSGLPSDRFSAERTGGSVSTLTIQRTQQEDSAVYLCASSLEGSRSNYGYTFGSGTRLTVV.